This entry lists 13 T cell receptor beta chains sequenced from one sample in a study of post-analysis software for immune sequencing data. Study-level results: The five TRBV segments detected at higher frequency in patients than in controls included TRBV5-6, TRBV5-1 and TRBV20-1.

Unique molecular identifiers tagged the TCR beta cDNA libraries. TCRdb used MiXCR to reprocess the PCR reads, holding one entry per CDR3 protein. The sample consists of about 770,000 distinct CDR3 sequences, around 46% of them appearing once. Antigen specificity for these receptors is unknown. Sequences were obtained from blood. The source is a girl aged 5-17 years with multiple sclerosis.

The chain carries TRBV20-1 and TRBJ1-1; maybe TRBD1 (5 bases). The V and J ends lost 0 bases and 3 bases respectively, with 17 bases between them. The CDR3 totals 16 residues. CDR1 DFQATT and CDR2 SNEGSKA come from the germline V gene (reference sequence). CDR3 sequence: CSAREPGGRVDTEAFF. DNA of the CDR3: TGCAGTGCTAGAGAACCGGGCGGCAGGGTTGACACTGAAGCTTTCTTT.

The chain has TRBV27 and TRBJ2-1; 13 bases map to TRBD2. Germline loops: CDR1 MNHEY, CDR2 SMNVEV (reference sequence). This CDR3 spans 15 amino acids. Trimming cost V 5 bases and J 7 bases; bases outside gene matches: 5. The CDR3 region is CASSPWTSGGNEQFF. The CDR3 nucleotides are TGTGCCAGCAGTCCGTGGACTAGCGGGGGAAATGAGCAGTTCTTC.

CDR3 amino acids: CSAPGLRNQPQHF. The CDR3 nucleotides are TGCAGTGCCCCCGGACTGCGGAATCAGCCCCAGCATTTT. The V gene is TRBV20-1, the J gene TRBJ1-5; D remains unclear. Germline CDR1 and CDR2: DFQATT and SNEGSKA (reference sequence). Trimming removed 6 bases at V and 4 bases at J, with 13 bases between. The CDR3 extends over 13 amino acids.

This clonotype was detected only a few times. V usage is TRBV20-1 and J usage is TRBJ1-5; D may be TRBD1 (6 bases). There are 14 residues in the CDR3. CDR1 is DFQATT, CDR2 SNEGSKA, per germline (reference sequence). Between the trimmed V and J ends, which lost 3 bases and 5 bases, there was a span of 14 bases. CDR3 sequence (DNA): TGCAGTGCTAGGACAGCCGAGGGGGATCAGCCCCAGCATTTT. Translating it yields CSARTAEGDQPQHF.

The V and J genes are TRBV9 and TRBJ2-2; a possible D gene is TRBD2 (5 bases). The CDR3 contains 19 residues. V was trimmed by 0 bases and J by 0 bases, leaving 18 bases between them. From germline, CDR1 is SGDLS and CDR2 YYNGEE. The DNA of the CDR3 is TGTGCCAGCAGCGTAGCCCAATTCCCGGGGAGAGCGAACACCGGGGAGCTGTTTTTT. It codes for CASSVAQFPGRANTGELFF.

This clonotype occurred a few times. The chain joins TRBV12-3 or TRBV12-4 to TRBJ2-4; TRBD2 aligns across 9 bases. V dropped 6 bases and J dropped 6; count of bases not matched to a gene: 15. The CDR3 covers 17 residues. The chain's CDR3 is CASSPRLADGVANIQYF. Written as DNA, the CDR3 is TGTGCCAGCAGCCCTCGACTAGCGGACGGGGTCGCAAACATTCAGTACTTC.

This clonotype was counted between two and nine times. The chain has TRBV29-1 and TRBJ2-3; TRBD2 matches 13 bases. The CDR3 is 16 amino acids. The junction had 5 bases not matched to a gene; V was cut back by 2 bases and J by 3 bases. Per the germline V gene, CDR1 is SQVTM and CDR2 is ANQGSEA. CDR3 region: CSVESGLAGETDTQYF. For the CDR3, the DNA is TGCAGCGTTGAATCCGGACTAGCGGGAGAAACAGATACGCAGTATTTT.

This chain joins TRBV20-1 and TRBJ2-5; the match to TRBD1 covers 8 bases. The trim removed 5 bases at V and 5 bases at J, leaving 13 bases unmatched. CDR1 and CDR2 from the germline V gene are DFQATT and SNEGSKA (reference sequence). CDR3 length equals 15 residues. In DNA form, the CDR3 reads TGCAGTGCTTCCGGGGCTGGACAGGGAGCGGAGACCCAGTACTTC. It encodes CSASGAGQGAETQYF.

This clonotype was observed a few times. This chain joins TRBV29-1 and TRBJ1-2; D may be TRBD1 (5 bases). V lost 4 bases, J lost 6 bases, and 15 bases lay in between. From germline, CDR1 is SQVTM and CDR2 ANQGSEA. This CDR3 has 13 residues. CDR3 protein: CSVVQGAFNGYTF. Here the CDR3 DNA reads TGCAGCGTTGTACAAGGGGCCTTCAATGGCTACACCTTC. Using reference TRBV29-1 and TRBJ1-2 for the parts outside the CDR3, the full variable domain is SAVISQKPSRDICQRGTSLTIQCQVDSQVTMMFWYRQQPGQSLTLIATANQGSEATYESGFVIDKFPISRPNLTFSTLTVSNMSPEDSSIYLCSVVQGAFNGYTFGSGTRLTVV.

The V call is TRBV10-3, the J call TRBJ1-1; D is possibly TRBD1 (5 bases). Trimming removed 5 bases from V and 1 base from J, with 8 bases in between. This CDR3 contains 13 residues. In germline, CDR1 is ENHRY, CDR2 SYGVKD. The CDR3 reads CAISSGSNTEAFF. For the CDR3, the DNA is TGTGCCATCAGTTCAGGGTCGAACACTGAAGCTTTCTTT.

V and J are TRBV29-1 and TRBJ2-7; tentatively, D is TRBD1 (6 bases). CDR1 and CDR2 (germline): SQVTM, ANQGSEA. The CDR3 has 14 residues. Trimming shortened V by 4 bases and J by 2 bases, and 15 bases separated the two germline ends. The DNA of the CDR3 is TGCAGCGTTGGACGAGGGGCAGGGGCCTACGAGCAGTACTTC. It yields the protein CSVGRGAGAYEQYF.

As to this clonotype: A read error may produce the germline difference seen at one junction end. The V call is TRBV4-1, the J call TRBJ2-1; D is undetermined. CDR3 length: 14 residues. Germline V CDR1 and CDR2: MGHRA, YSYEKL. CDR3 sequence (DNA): TGCACCAGCAGCCAAGAAATAGGAATCAATGAGCAGTTCTTC. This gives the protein CTSSQEIGINEQFF.

CDR3 in DNA: TGTGCCAGCAGCCAAGTACGACAGGCTAATGAAAAACTGTTTTTT. Translation: CASSQVRQANEKLFF. The genes are TRBV4-2 and TRBJ1-4; D is perhaps TRBD1 (6 bases). The germline V gene has CDR1 LGHNA and CDR2 YNFKEQ. The V end was cut by 1 base, the J end by 3 bases, with 9 bases between. The CDR3 is made up of 15 amino acids.